This T cell receptor (beta chain) is drawn from a study of shared clonotypes between healthy human individuals. The table came from immunoSEQ multiplex PCR; TCRdb's copy has only in-frame clones and leaves some out. The table has about 1.1 million clones, 75% to 80% seen once. There are 15 residues in the CDR3. V was trimmed by 0 bases and J by 5 bases, leaving 11 bases between them. CDR1 LNHDA and CDR2 SQIVND come from the germline V gene (reference sequence). The source of this sequence is a man younger than 35 in good health. Some clones in this sample may be carry-over from other donors' samples. The genes are TRBV19 and TRBJ1-5; D is unresolved. The sequencing sample was made of memory CD4+ T cells from PBMCs. As for subset: CD45RA-negative fraction. CDR3 DNA: TGTGCCAGTAGTATAGAGGTCGGGGTTTATCAGCCCCAGCATTTT. Amino acids: CASSIEVGVYQPQHF.